Listed here are 19 T cell receptor beta chains from one sample, sequenced in a study of cytomegalovirus exposure and HLA in healthy donors (dated by TCRdb to between 2016 and 2019). The protocol used for the library was the immunoSEQ multiplex PCR assay. The multiplex PCR relied on a mix of 60 forward primers for TCR Vbeta segments and 13 reverse primers for TCR Jbeta segments. This immuneACCESS table, as held by TCRdb, lists in-frame sequences with V and J called but not all clones. Of the missing ones, under half trace to an unresolved V gene in checked studies; the others have no known cause. Present in this sample are fewer than 150,000 clones, about 80% of which were seen just once. Of the sample, around 3.7% falls within the top ten clones. The source material was PBMCs. The receptors originated from a man between 18 and 35 years old in good health and CMV-seronegative.

This clone occurred a few times. This rearrangement joins TRBV9 to TRBJ2-7; 9 nucleotides agree with TRBD2. This CDR3 has 16 amino acids. Germline CDR1 and CDR2: SGDLS and YYNGEE. V lost 4 bases and J lost 1; bases outside the gene matches: 9. The CDR3 DNA reads TGTGCCAGCAGCTATAGCGGGGGAGCGGGGTCCTACGAGCAGTACTTC. This codes for CASSYSGGAGSYEQYF.

This sequence joins TRBV28 and TRBJ2-1, with D perhaps TRBD2 (5 bases). The V end was cut by 5 bases, the J end by 7 bases, with 15 bases between. Germline V gives CDR1 MDHEN, CDR2 SYDVKM. The CDR3 extends over 14 amino acids. The CDR3 coding sequence is TGTGCCAGCAGTCCCGCACGGGAACAAAATGAGCAGTTCTTC. Encoded protein: CASSPAREQNEQFF.

The chain employs TRBV5-6 and TRBJ2-4; no reliable D call. Trimming removed 0 bases from V and 0 bases from J, with 7 bases in between. Germline assignment: CDR1 SGHDT and CDR2 YYEEEE. The CDR3 has 15 residues. This CDR3 reads CASSLGGLAKNIQYF. The CDR3 DNA is TGTGCCAGCAGCTTGGGAGGCTTAGCCAAAAACATTCAGTACTTC.

V is TRBV4-1 and J is TRBJ2-1; TRBD2 matches at 14 bases. The trim removed 3 bases at V and 3 bases at J, leaving 7 bases unmatched. From germline, CDR1 is MGHRA and CDR2 YSYEKL. The CDR3 is 18 residues long. The chain's CDR3 is CASSHRTSGGQSYNEQFF. The CDR3 DNA reads as TGCGCCAGCAGCCACCGGACTAGCGGGGGGCAGAGCTACAATGAGCAGTTCTTC.

J is TRBJ1-3 and V is TRBV18; tentative D call: TRBD1 (6 bases). CDR3 size: 17 residues. V lost 4 bases and J 1 base, leaving 17 bases between the germline ends. Germline CDR1 KGHSH, CDR2 LQKENI. This CDR3 reads CASSQGSKTGSGNTIYF. CDR3 in DNA: TGTGCCAGCTCACAGGGATCAAAAACAGGGTCTGGAAACACCATATATTTT.

V and J are TRBV6-1 and TRBJ2-7; TRBD1 agrees at 10 bases. The CDR3 is made up of 14 amino acids. Looked up from germline, CDR1 is MNHNS and CDR2 is SASEGT. The junction had 5 bases not matched to a gene; V was cut back by 4 bases and J by 5 bases. CDR3 sequence: CASSGRDRGNEQYF. The DNA for the CDR3 is TGTGCCAGCAGTGGCCGGGACAGGGGAAACGAGCAGTACTTC.

The CDR3, as DNA: TGTGCCAGCCGACGGGAGGATCCGAACTACAATGAGCAGTTCTTC. The encoded protein is CASRREDPNYNEQFF. The chain carries TRBV6-1 and TRBJ2-1; TRBD2 matches at 7 bases. The CDR3 covers 15 residues. The V segment lost 8 bases and the J segment 3 bases; nucleotides outside the gene matches: 10. Germline assignment: CDR1 MNHNS and CDR2 SASEGT.

The rearrangement links TRBV4-2 to TRBJ2-3; 12 bases fit TRBD2. The CDR3 contains 17 residues. Per the germline V gene, CDR1 is LGHNA and CDR2 is YNFKEQ. V trimming: 5 bases; J trimming: 4 bases; junction bases outside the gene matches: 10. The DNA of the CDR3 is TGTGCCAGCAGCACACGTCTAGCGGGGGGGCCTGCAGATACGCAGTATTTT. Residues: CASSTRLAGGPADTQYF.

The chain joins TRBV5-1 to TRBJ2-3, with unresolved D. The CDR3 length is 14 residues. Trimming cost V 0 bases and J 0 bases, with 5 bases left between them. The germline V gene has CDR1 SGHRS and CDR2 YFSETQ. The CDR3 nucleotides are TGCGCCAGCAGCTTGGCCGTCAGCACAGATACGCAGTATTTT. This sequence encodes CASSLAVSTDTQYF.

V and J are TRBV20-1 and TRBJ2-1; D gene unclear. V lost 5 bases and J lost 3, with 2 bases in between. This CDR3 contains 10 residues. Germline lookup yields CDR1 DFQATT and CDR2 SNEGSKA (reference sequence). The CDR3 sequence is CSALYNEQFF. The CDR3 region has the DNA TGCAGTGCTCTCTACAATGAGCAGTTCTTC.

This clone showed up just once. V gene TRBV7-2 combines with J gene TRBJ2-7, with 10 bases fitting TRBD2. From germline, CDR1 is SGHTA and CDR2 FQGNSA. The CDR3 contains 14 residues. Unmatched junction bases numbered 7, after V lost 10 bases and J lost 1 base. Here the CDR3 DNA reads TGTGCCACCAAAATAGCGGGGGGTTCCTACGAGCAGTACTTC. As protein: CATKIAGGSYEQYF.

This clone came up a few times. The gene calls are TRBV30 and TRBJ1-6, with a tentative D call TRBD1 (5 bases). The CDR3 consists of 13 residues. The ends were cut back, 3 bases at V and 10 bases at J, with 13 bases in the middle. The V gene's germline CDR1 is GTSNPN and CDR2 SVGIG (reference sequence). Here the CDR3 DNA reads TGTGCCTGGAGCCAGGGCGCTGAATCACCCCTCCACTTT. Translation: CAWSQGAESPLHF.

This chain connects TRBV28 to TRBJ2-7; the match to TRBD2 covers 7 bases. Germline V lookup: CDR1 MDHEN, CDR2 SYDVKM. V trimming: 5 bases; J trimming: 3 bases; junction bases outside the gene matches: 10. The CDR3 covers 15 residues. The CDR3 spells CASSPNPSGGYEQYF. CDR3 nucleotide sequence: TGTGCCAGCAGTCCCAATCCTAGCGGAGGCTACGAGCAGTACTTC.

V usage is TRBV19 and J usage is TRBJ1-1; 7 bases fit TRBD1. The CDR3 is 14 residues long. Germline V lookup: CDR1 LNHDA, CDR2 SQIVND (reference sequence). J lost 5 bases, V lost 1 base, and 4 bases had no gene match. The CDR3: CASSIGQGVTEAFF. The CDR3 DNA reads as TGTGCCAGTAGTATAGGCCAGGGGGTTACTGAAGCTTTCTTT.

This clone has only a few counts. The CDR3 region has the DNA TGTGCCAGCAGTACCACTAGTACCTCCTACGAGCAGTACTTC. This codes for CASSTTSTSYEQYF. The chain has TRBV6-5 and TRBJ2-7; a possible D gene is TRBD2 (5 bases). Trimming removed 5 bases at V and 0 bases at J, with 11 bases between. The germline gives CDR1 MNHEY, CDR2 SVGAGI. The CDR3 is made up of 14 amino acids.

The chain is built from TRBV7-2 and TRBJ2-1; D possibly corresponds to TRBD1 (6 bases). Trimming removed 3 bases at V and 8 bases at J, with 8 bases between. Germline V gene lookup returns CDR1 SGHTA and CDR2 FQGNSA. CDR3 length: 12 amino acids. CDR3 in DNA: TGTGCCAGCAGCTTCCACAGGGATGAGCAGTTCTTC. It encodes CASSFHRDEQFF.

The chain has TRBV5-1 and TRBJ1-2; no reliable D call. Germline V gives CDR1 SGHRS, CDR2 YFSETQ. The length of the CDR3 is 17 residues. Between the trimmed V and J ends, which lost 2 bases and 2 bases, there was a span of 19 bases. The CDR3 coding sequence is TGCGCCAGCAGCTTTGACAAGGCTTCCCAATTGAACTATGGCTACACCTTC. Its protein is CASSFDKASQLNYGYTF.

The chain's CDR3 is CASSRGHSLDTQYF. The CDR3 coding sequence is TGTGCCAGCAGCCGAGGGCACTCCCTAGATACGCAGTATTTT. This chain joins TRBV7-2 and TRBJ2-3, with a tentative D call TRBD2 (5 bases). V lost 5 bases and J lost 5, with 14 bases in between. The CDR3 extends over 14 amino acids. Germline V lookup: CDR1 SGHTA, CDR2 FQGNSA.

The rearrangement links TRBV29-1 to TRBJ1-2, with D possibly matching TRBD1 (5 bases). From germline, CDR1 is SQVTM and CDR2 ANQGSEA. V was cut by 1 base and J by 2 bases, with 11 bases left in between. This CDR3 region has 14 residues. The CDR3 DNA reads TGCAGCGTTGAAGGGGACTCTGCAAACTATGGCTACACCTTC. It encodes CSVEGDSANYGYTF.